This T cell receptor (beta chain) originates from a study of blood T cell repertoires in COVID-19. Trimming took 2 bases from V and 5 from J, leaving 8 bases between them. In germline, CDR1 is SGHTA, CDR2 FQGNSA. This CDR3 contains 13 residues. Sequenced by immunoSEQ multiplex PCR; TCRdb stores in-frame clones only, minus some. The sample has some 200,000 clones; about 80% are singletons. This clone was counted only a few times. This receptor was obtained from a human donor with acute or convalescent COVID-19. The donor label of this sample is uncertain. Sequenced input: peripheral blood. The rearrangement uses TRBV7-2 and TRBJ2-3; D remains unclear. DNA of the CDR3: TGTGCCAGCAGCTTATCCCACAGAGATACGCAGTATTTT. Encoded protein: CASSLSHRDTQYF.